These 21 T cell receptor beta chains came from one sample sequenced in a study of cytomegalovirus exposure and HLA in healthy donors. Use of 60 Vbeta and 13 Jbeta primers characterized the PCR. The method was immunoSEQ multiplex PCR; TCRdb's version includes in-frame clones alone and lacks a portion of them. The repertoire consists of about 140,000 clones, with roughly 75% occurring once and the leading ten covering around 11%. Sequenced sample: PBMCs. The receptors here all came from a man younger than 30 in good health and CMV-seropositive.

The chain uses TRBV10-3 and TRBJ2-5; D unclear. The V gene's germline CDR1 is ENHRY and CDR2 SYGVKD. There are 14 residues in the CDR3. The V and J ends lost 2 bases and 5 bases respectively, with 12 bases between them. This chain's CDR3 is CAISENYLWETQYF. CDR3 nucleotide sequence: TGTGCCATCAGTGAGAACTACCTCTGGGAGACCCAGTACTTC.

The chain employs TRBV15 and TRBJ2-7; D gene uncertain. This CDR3 contains 15 residues. From germline, CDR1 is LNHNV and CDR2 YYDKDF (reference sequence). Trimming took off 0 bases at V and 6 bases at J, with 15 bases between the two ends. This chain's CDR3 is CATSRDPGGASEQYF. CDR3 coding DNA: TGTGCCACCAGCAGAGATCCGGGTGGTGCGAGCGAGCAGTACTTC.

The chain is built from TRBV9 and TRBJ1-1; TRBD1 aligns across 8 bases. This CDR3 is built from 14 residues. The ends lost 4 bases at V and 1 base at J; junction bases unmatched: 3. The V gene's germline CDR1 is SGDLS and CDR2 YYNGEE. The CDR3 loop reads CASSTDRGNTEAFF. The CDR3 nucleotides are TGTGCCAGCAGCACAGACAGGGGGAACACTGAAGCTTTCTTT. Supplemented by reference TRBV9 and TRBJ1-1, the full variable domain reads DSGVTQTPKHLITATGQRVTLRCSPRSGDLSVYWYQQSLDQGLQFLIQYYNGEERAKGNILERFSAQQFPDLHSELNLSSLELGDSALYFCASSTDRGNTEAFFGQGTRLTVV.

The CDR3 loop is CASDDASGRNEQFF. The CDR3 DNA sequence: TGTGCCAGCGACGACGCGAGCGGGAGGAATGAGCAGTTCTTC. The J gene is TRBJ2-1, the V gene TRBV6-6, with TRBD2 identical over 9 bases. With 8 bases clipped from V and 7 bases from J, the junction kept 9 bases outside the gene matches. The CDR3 has 14 amino acids. Germline CDR1 reads MNHNY; CDR2 reads SVGAGI (reference sequence).

This clone was seen more than once but under ten times. J is TRBJ1-4 and V is TRBV18; D is ambiguous. Germline CDR1 KGHSH, CDR2 LQKENI. The V end lost 6 bases, the J end lost 0 bases, and 8 bases lay between the germline ends. This CDR3 spans 14 amino acids. For the CDR3, the DNA is TGTGCCAGCTCGCAGTATGCAACTAATGAAAAACTGTTTTTT. It is translated as CASSQYATNEKLFF.

The chain uses TRBV5-1 and TRBJ2-5, with D maybe TRBD1 (5 bases). CDR1 and CDR2 (germline): SGHRS, YFSETQ. The CDR3 is 14 amino acids. V shed 0 bases and J shed 2 bases, with 8 bases lying between them. The CDR3 protein is CASSLGAGQETQYF. CDR3 in DNA: TGCGCCAGCAGCTTGGGAGCAGGGCAAGAGACCCAGTACTTC.

This clone was counted only a few times. The chain employs TRBV4-1 and TRBJ1-5; 7 bases are shared with TRBD1. The junction had 9 bases not matched to a gene; V was cut back by 3 bases and J by 7 bases. This CDR3 spans 15 amino acids. CDR1 is MGHRA, CDR2 YSYEKL, per germline. DNA of the CDR3: TGCGCCAGCAGCCACTCGTTGCAGGGGGGCCAGCCCCAGCATTTT. This gives the protein CASSHSLQGGQPQHF.

This clone has just one count. The genes are TRBV7-2 and TRBJ1-2; D is ambiguous. Germline lookup yields CDR1 SGHTA and CDR2 FQGNSA. V lost 1 base and J 2 bases, leaving 8 bases between the germline ends. CDR3 length: 14 residues. CDR3 region: CASSLVELNYGYTF. The CDR3 region has the DNA TGTGCCAGCAGCTTAGTGGAGCTAAACTATGGCTACACCTTC. The variable domain in full, completed from reference TRBV7-2 and TRBJ1-2, reads GAGVSQSPSNKVTEKGKDVELRCDPISGHTALYWYRQSLGQGLEFLIYFQGNSAPDKSGLPSDRFSAERTGGSVSTLTIQRTQQEDSAVYLCASSLVELNYGYTFGSGTRLTVV.

The rearrangement joins TRBV18 to TRBJ1-2; perhaps TRBD1 as D (6 bases). Trimming shortened V by 3 bases and J by 8 bases, and 16 bases separated the two germline ends. Germline assignment: CDR1 KGHSH and CDR2 LQKENI. This CDR3 contains 14 residues. CDR3 coding DNA: TGTGCCAGCTCACCCCTGACAGGTGGCGAGGGCTACACCTTC. This translates into CASSPLTGGEGYTF.

V and J are TRBV6-1 and TRBJ1-1; perhaps TRBD1 as D (5 bases). The CDR3 covers 13 residues. Germline loops: CDR1 MNHNS, CDR2 SASEGT. The germline V and J ends were trimmed by 8 bases and 3 bases, with 13 bases remaining between them. The DNA of the CDR3 is TGTGCCAGCCACCCGACGGGGGACACTGAAGCTTTCTTT. Encoded protein: CASHPTGDTEAFF.

Details on this clone: Other DNA sequences of this sample code for an identical CDR3. The chain combines TRBV28 with TRBJ2-2, with D perhaps matching TRBD1 (6 bases). Trimming removed 1 base from V and 6 bases from J, with 12 bases in between. Germline CDR1 MDHEN, CDR2 SYDVKM. The CDR3 has 15 residues. In nucleotides, the CDR3 is TGTGCCAGCAGTTTATCACAGGGTGGGGCCGGGGAGCTGTTTTTT. Protein: CASSLSQGGAGELFF.

The chain is built from TRBV6-5 and TRBJ1-2, with D unclear. This CDR3 spans 14 amino acids. V lost 6 bases and J 5 bases, leaving 16 bases between the germline ends. Germline lookup yields CDR1 MNHEY and CDR2 SVGAGI. In DNA, the CDR3 is TGTGCCAGCAGCTTGAGGCCGAACTTTTATGGCTACACCTTC. Amino acid sequence: CASSLRPNFYGYTF.

The rearrangement links TRBV5-1 to TRBJ2-3, with 8 positions matching TRBD1. Looked up from germline, CDR1 is SGHRS and CDR2 is YFSETQ. The length of the CDR3 is 15 residues. V lost 4 bases and J lost 2; bases outside the gene matches: 6. The CDR3 DNA sequence: TGCGCCAGCAGCAGAGGACAGGGTAACACAGATACGCAGTATTTT. Translated, it gives CASSRGQGNTDTQYF.

The chain couples TRBV6-5 to TRBJ1-2, with D unresolved. CDR1 and CDR2 (germline): MNHEY, SVGAGI. Trimming took off 3 bases at V and 7 bases at J, with 12 bases between the two ends. The CDR3 totals 13 residues. For the CDR3, the DNA is TGTGCCAGCAGTTATGTACAGTCTCGTGGCTACACCTTC. It codes for CASSYVQSRGYTF.

The chain recombines TRBV5-1 with TRBJ2-4, with 7 bases that match TRBD2. The CDR3 sequence is 18 residues long. Germline values: CDR1 SGHRS, CDR2 YFSETQ. The V segment lost 0 bases and the J segment 3 bases; nucleotides outside the gene matches: 12. The CDR3 loop is CASSLDELALRGKNIQYF. The CDR3 coding sequence is TGCGCCAGCAGCTTGGATGAACTAGCGCTAAGGGGCAAAAACATTCAGTACTTC.

The chain has TRBV19 and TRBJ1-5, with 9 positions matching TRBD1. From germline, CDR1 is LNHDA and CDR2 SQIVND (reference sequence). The V and J ends lost 7 bases and 2 bases, in that order; junction bases with no gene match: 12. The CDR3 contains 17 residues. The CDR3 nucleotides are TGTGCCAGTACTCCGGGACAGGGACTACGGCGCAATCAGCCCCAGCATTTT. This encodes CASTPGQGLRRNQPQHF.

Points on this clone: The identical CDR3 is also encoded by other nucleotide sequences in the sample. This chain links TRBV7-9 with TRBJ1-5, with no clear D. Germline CDR1 is SEHNR and CDR2 is FQNEAQ (reference sequence). This CDR3 spans 14 amino acids. Trimming pared 1 base from V and 1 base from J, leaving 5 bases between. CDR3 bases: TGTGCCAGCAGCTTAGGGCAGAGCAATCAGCCCCAGCATTTT. Protein: CASSLGQSNQPQHF.

The rearrangement joins TRBV7-8 to TRBJ1-1; D gene uncertain. Between the trimmed V and J ends, which lost 0 bases and 4 bases, there was a span of 6 bases. The CDR3 is 13 residues long. From germline, CDR1 is SGHVS and CDR2 FQNEAQ. The CDR3 DNA reads TGTGCCAGCAGCTTAGCCGCGGGCACTGAAGCTTTCTTT. This codes for CASSLAAGTEAFF. Full variable domain (outside the CDR3, taken from reference TRBV7-8 and TRBJ1-1): GAGVSQSPRYKVAKRGQDVALRCDPISGHVSLFWYQQALGQGPEFLTYFQNEAQLDKSGLPSDRFFAERPEGSVSTLKIQRTQQEDSAVYLCASSLAAGTEAFFGQGTRLTVV.

This chain joins TRBV5-1 and TRBJ2-7, with TRBD1 matching 9 bases. The CDR3 spans 14 residues. The V gene's germline CDR1 is SGHRS and CDR2 YFSETQ. J was trimmed by 0 bases and V by 3 bases; bases with no gene match: 1. CDR3 DNA: TGCGCCAGCAGCTCGGGACAGGGCTCCTACGAGCAGTACTTC. Protein product: CASSSGQGSYEQYF.

This clone was seen just once. V gene TRBV2 combines with J gene TRBJ1-1, with D perhaps matching TRBD1 (5 bases). The CDR3 runs 13 residues. Germline V CDR1 and CDR2: SNHLY, FYNNEI. V shed 4 bases and J shed 1 base, with 7 bases lying between them. The CDR3 here is CASSVDKNTEAFF. CDR3 DNA sequence: TGTGCCAGCAGTGTGGACAAGAACACTGAAGCTTTCTTT.

The CDR3 nucleotides are TGTGCCAGCAGCCCCCGGGCCGGGACAGGGTCTTACGAGCAGTACTTC. Protein product: CASSPRAGTGSYEQYF. This chain joins TRBV7-3 and TRBJ2-7, with 9 bases lining up with TRBD1. The germline CDR1 and CDR2 sequences are SGHTA and FQGTGA. V lost 5 bases to trimming and J lost 4 bases; unmatched junction nucleotides: 12. There are 16 residues in the CDR3.